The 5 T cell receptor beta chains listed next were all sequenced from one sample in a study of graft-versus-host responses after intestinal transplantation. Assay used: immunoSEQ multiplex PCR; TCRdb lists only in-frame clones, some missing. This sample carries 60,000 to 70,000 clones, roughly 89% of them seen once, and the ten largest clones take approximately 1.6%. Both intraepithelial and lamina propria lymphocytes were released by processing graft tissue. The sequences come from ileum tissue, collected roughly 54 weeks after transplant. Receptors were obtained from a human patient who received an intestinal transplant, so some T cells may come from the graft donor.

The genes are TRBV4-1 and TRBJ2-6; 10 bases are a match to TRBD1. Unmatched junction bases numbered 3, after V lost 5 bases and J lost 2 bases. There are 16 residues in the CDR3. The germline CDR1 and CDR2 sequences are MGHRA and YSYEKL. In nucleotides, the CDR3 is TGCGCCAGCAGCGCGGGACAGGGGACTGGGGCCAACGTCCTGACTTTC. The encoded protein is CASSAGQGTGANVLTF.

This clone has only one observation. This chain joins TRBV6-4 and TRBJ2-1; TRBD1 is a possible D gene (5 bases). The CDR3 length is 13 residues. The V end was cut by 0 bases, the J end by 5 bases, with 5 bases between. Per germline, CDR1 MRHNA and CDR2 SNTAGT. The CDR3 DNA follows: TGTGCCAGCAGTGACTCGGACAACAATGAGCAGTTCTTC. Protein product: CASSDSDNNEQFF.

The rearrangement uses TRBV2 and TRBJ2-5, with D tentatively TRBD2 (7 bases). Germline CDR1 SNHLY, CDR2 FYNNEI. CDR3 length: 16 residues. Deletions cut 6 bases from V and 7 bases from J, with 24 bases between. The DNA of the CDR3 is TGTGCCAGCAGCCTCGTCAGAGGGGGGGCCATAGGGACCCAGTACTTC. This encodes CASSLVRGGAIGTQYF.

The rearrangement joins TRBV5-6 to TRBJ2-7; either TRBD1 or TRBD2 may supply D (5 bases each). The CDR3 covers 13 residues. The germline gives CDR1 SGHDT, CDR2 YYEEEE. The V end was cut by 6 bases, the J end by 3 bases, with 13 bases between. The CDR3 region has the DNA TGTGCCAGCACCCCCGGGACGGACTACGAGCAGTACTTC. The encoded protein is CASTPGTDYEQYF. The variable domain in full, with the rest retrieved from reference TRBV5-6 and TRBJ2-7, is DAGVTQSPTHLIKTRGQQVTLRCSPKSGHDTVSWYQQALGQGPQFIFQYYEEEERQRGNFPDRFSGHQFPNYSSELNVNALLLGDSALYLCASTPGTDYEQYFGPGTRLTVT.

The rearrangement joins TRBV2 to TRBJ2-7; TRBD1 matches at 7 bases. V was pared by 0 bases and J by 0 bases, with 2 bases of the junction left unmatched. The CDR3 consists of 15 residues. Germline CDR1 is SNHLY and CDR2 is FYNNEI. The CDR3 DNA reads TGTGCCAGCAGTGAAGCGGGACAGAGCTCCTACGAGCAGTACTTC. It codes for CASSEAGQSSYEQYF.